This T cell receptor beta chain came from a study of blood T cell repertoires in COVID-19. Profiling relied on immunoSEQ multiplex PCR, and the TCRdb table lists in-frame clones only, not all of them. Seen here are roughly 220,000 clones, roughly nine tenths observed once, and the top ten hold around 2.6%. From germline, CDR1 is SQVTM and CDR2 ANQGSEA. The CDR3 spans 14 residues. Germline trimming cut 6 bases from V and 8 bases from J; bases unmatched to any gene: 14. The clonotype was recovered from a young woman who had recovered from COVID-19. What was sequenced was PBMCs or T cells enriched from blood (not recorded which). The chain recombines TRBV29-1 with TRBJ1-2; 8 bases are shared with TRBD1. For the CDR3, the DNA is TGCAGCGTGAGCTTAGGGCAGGGGGCGCGAGGCTACACCTTC. Its protein product is CSVSLGQGARGYTF.